The rows below give T cell receptor beta chains drawn from one sample of a study of PD-1 blockade in classical Hodgkin lymphoma. Here immunoSEQ multiplex PCR was the method, and the copy in TCRdb shows in-frame clones only, minus some. Here the sample spans tens of thousands of clones, about 86% being singletons. The sequences come from CD4+ T cells from blood, collected before the fourth cycle of nivolumab. The source of these receptors is a human donor with classical Hodgkin lymphoma. The CDR3 runs from the conserved cysteine through the conserved F or W. A D gene is named only where the DNA matches it firmly. Some rows have no size entry. The others give once, few or many, or a class for an expanded clone.

CASSTRTANTEAFF	TGTGCCAGCAGTACCCGGACGGCGAACACTGAAGCTTTCTTT	once	.	TRBV27	TRBJ1-1	14
CASALSSPLHF	TGTGCCAGCGCCCTGTCTTCACCCCTCCACTTT	.	.	TRBV28	TRBJ1-6	11
CAISGFIGRQGAPEQYF	TGTGCCATCAGTGGGTTTATCGGGAGACAGGGGGCACCCGAGCAGTACTTC	.	TRBD1	TRBV10-3	TRBJ2-7	17
CASGLAGQETQYF	TGTGCCAGCGGACTAGCGGGGCAAGAGACCCAGTACTTC	.	TRBD2	TRBV7-2	TRBJ2-5	13
CASSTGTGNNEQFF	TGCGCCAGCAGTACCGGGACAGGGAACAATGAGCAGTTCTTC	.	TRBD1	TRBV5-1	TRBJ2-1	14
CASSLVTEYLGELFF	TGTGCCAGCAGCTTAGTAACCGAGTATCTCGGGGAGCTGTTTTTT	.	.	TRBV7-2	TRBJ2-2	15
CASSTDPGGSYEQYF	TGCGCCAGCAGCACTGACCCGGGAGGCTCCTACGAGCAGTACTTC	.	TRBD2	TRBV5-1	TRBJ2-7	15
CASSVTADYGYTF	TGCGCCAGCAGTGTGACGGCTGACTATGGCTACACCTTC	.	.	TRBV10-1	TRBJ1-2	13
CASSSEKRGSYNEQFF	TGTGCCAGCAGCTCCGAAAAGCGGGGTTCGTACAATGAGCAGTTCTTC	.	TRBD2	TRBV11-3	TRBJ2-1	16
CASFRDNSYEQYF	TGTGCCAGCTTCCGGGACAACTCCTACGAGCAGTACTTC	.	.	TRBV6-1	TRBJ2-7	13
CSTGTSQYNEQFF	TGCAGCACCGGGACTAGCCAATACAATGAGCAGTTCTTC	.	TRBD2	TRBV29-1	TRBJ2-1	13
CASSFGRGGYEQFF	TGTGCCAGCAGTTTTGGACGGGGGGGTTATGAGCAGTTCTTC	.	TRBD2	TRBV27	TRBJ2-1	14
CATTPDQETQYF	TGTGCCACTACACCCGACCAAGAGACCCAGTACTTC	.	.	TRBV15	TRBJ2-5	12
CASRLSRTDSYEQYF	TGTGCCAGCAGACTCAGTAGAACAGACTCCTACGAGCAGTACTTC	once	.	TRBV28	TRBJ2-7	15
CASSPQETQYF	TGTGCCAGCTCTCCTCAAGAGACCCAGTACTTC	.	.	TRBV18	TRBJ2-5	11
CASSLRQGFTDTQYF	TGTGCCAGCAGCTTACGACAGGGATTCACAGATACGCAGTATTTT	.	TRBD1	TRBV5-5	TRBJ2-3	15
CAWSGGDTTLGIQYF	TGTGCCTGGAGTGGGGGGGATACTACTCTCGGGATTCAGTACTTC	.	.	TRBV30	TRBJ2-4	15
CASKVDRAYEQYF	TGTGCCAGCAAGGTCGACAGAGCCTACGAGCAGTACTTC	.	.	TRBV7-2	TRBJ2-7	13
CASSLFGQAQEAFF	TGTGCCAGCAGTCTCTTCGGACAGGCCCAAGAAGCTTTCTTT	.	TRBD1	TRBV25-1	TRBJ1-1	14
CASSLRPAGGGYEQYF	TGTGCCAGTAGCCTTAGGCCGGCCGGCGGTGGTTACGAGCAGTACTTC	.	.	TRBV19	TRBJ2-7	16
CASSQEPVVAYEQYF	TGCGCCAGCAGCCAAGAGCCCGTTGTGGCCTACGAGCAGTACTTC	few	.	TRBV4-1	TRBJ2-7	15
CASSESPAGDTGELFF	TGCGCCAGCAGTGAGTCGCCAGCGGGGGACACCGGGGAGCTGTTTTTT	.	TRBD2	TRBV10-1	TRBJ2-2	16
CASSLGPRVYF	TGTGCCAGCAGCTTAGGCCCACGCGTGTACTTC	.	.	TRBV7-6	TRBJ2-7	11
CASTVAGGNIEAFF	TGCGCCAGCACCGTGGCAGGGGGCAATATTGAAGCTTTCTTT	.	TRBD1	TRBV5-1	TRBJ1-1	14
CASSPPASNQPQHF	TGTGCCAGCAGTCCCCCGGCGAGCAATCAGCCCCAGCATTTT	few	.	TRBV28	TRBJ1-5	14
CSVLPGSDTQYF	TGCAGCGTTCTACCGGGGTCGGATACGCAGTATTTT	.	.	TRBV29-1	TRBJ2-3	12
CSDGTPLDTQYF	TGCAGCGACGGGACCCCCCTTGATACGCAGTATTTT	.	.	TRBV29-1	TRBJ2-3	12
CASIGQGSSPLHF	TGTGCCAGTATAGGGCAGGGGAGCTCACCCCTCCACTTT	few	.	TRBV19	TRBJ1-6	13
CASSPETGVGYTF	TGTGCCAGCTCACCGGAGACAGGGGTTGGCTACACCTTC	.	TRBD1	TRBV18	TRBJ1-2	13
CASTRTGGQGNSPLHF	TGTGCCAGCACCAGAACGGGTGGGCAGGGAAATTCACCCCTCCACTTT	few	.	TRBV9	TRBJ1-6	16
CASSPRQFSDTQYF	TGTGCCAGCAGCCCGCGACAGTTCTCTGATACGCAGTATTTT	.	.	TRBV7-8	TRBJ2-3	14
CASRGSENTEAFF	TGTGCCAGTAGGGGGTCGGAAAACACTGAAGCTTTCTTT	.	.	TRBV19	TRBJ1-1	13
CAITPARDRGMYEQFF	TGTGCCATCACCCCGGCCCGGGACAGGGGAATGTATGAGCAGTTCTTC	.	TRBD1	TRBV10-3	TRBJ2-1	16
CAWNSERGTEAFF	TGTGCCTGGAATTCAGAGCGGGGCACTGAAGCTTTCTTT	.	.	TRBV30	TRBJ1-1	13
CASSQNPGSMAYEQYF	TGTGCCAGCTCACAAAATCCGGGATCCATGGCCTACGAGCAGTACTTC	once	.	TRBV18	TRBJ2-7	16
CATSLTGVGGYGYTF	TGTGCCACCAGTCTAACAGGGGTAGGAGGCTATGGCTACACCTTC	.	TRBD1	TRBV15	TRBJ1-2	15